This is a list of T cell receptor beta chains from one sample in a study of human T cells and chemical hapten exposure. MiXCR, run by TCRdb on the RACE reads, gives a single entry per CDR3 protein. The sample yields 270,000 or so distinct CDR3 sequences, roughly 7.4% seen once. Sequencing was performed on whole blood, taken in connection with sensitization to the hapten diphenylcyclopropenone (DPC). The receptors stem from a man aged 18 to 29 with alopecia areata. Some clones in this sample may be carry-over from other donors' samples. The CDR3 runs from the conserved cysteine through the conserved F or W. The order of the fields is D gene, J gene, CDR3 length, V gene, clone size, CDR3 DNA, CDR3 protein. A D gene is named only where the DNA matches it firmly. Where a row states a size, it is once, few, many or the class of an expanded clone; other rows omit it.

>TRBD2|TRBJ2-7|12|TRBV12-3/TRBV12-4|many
TGTGCCAGCAGTTGGACCAGGGAGGGGCAGTACTTC
CASSWTREGQYF
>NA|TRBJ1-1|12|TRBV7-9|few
TGTGCCAGCAGGGCGGGGGGAGCAGAAGCTTTCTTT
CASRAGGAEAFF
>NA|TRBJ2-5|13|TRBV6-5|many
TGTGCCAGCACCTACCCCCCTTCGGCGACCCAGTACTTC
CASTYPPSATQYF
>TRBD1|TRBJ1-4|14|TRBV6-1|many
TGTGCCAGCAGTCCAGGGGGAGGGTCCGAAAAACTGTTTTTT
CASSPGGGSEKLFF
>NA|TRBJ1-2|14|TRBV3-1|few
TGTGCCAGCAGCCATAGGGGATGGGGCTATGGCTACACCTTC
CASSHRGWGYGYTF
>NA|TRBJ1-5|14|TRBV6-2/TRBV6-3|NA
TGTGCCAGCAGTTACGGACGGCCCAATCAGCCCCAGCATTTT
CASSYGRPNQPQHF
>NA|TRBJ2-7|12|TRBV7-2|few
TGTGCCAGCAGCCCCAGCATCCACGAGCAGTACTTC
CASSPSIHEQYF
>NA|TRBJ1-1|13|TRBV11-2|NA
TGTGCCAGCAGCTTCCCCTCTGGAGGTGAAGCTTTCTTT
CASSFPSGGEAFF
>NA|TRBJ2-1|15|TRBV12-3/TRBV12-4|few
TGTGCCAGCAGTTTCCAGCAATACTCCTACAATGAGCAGTTCTTC
CASSFQQYSYNEQFF
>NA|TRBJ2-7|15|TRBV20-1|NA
TGCAGTGCTAACCCGCTCCGGGACGGAACCTACGAGCAGTACTTC
CSANPLRDGTYEQYF
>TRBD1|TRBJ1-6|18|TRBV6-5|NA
TGTGCCAGCAGTTACTCGATACCAGGGGGCTCCTATAATTCACCCCTCCACTTT
CASSYSIPGGSYNSPLHF
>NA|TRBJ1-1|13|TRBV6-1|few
TGTGCCAGCAGTCTAGGTGGACACACTGAAGCTTTCTTT
CASSLGGHTEAFF
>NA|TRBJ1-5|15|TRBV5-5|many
TGTGCCAGCAGCTTGGACAGGTGGGGCAATCAGCCCCAGCATTTT
CASSLDRWGNQPQHF
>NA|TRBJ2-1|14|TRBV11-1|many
TGTGCCAGCGAAGGGTACTTCTCCTACAATGAGCAGTTCTTC
CASEGYFSYNEQFF
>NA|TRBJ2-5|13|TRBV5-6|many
TGTGCCAGCAGCCCGGGACACCGAGAGACCCAGTACTTC
CASSPGHRETQYF
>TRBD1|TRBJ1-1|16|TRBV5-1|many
TGCGCCAGCAGCCGTACAGGGGATATTCGAAACACTGAAGCTTTCTTT
CASSRTGDIRNTEAFF
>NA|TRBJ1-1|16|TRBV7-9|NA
TGTGCCAGCAGCTTGGGCGGGGGGCGCGTCGGCACTGAAGCTTTCTTT
CASSLGGGRVGTEAFF
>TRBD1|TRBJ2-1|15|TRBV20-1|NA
TGCAGTGCTAGAGCAAACAGGGGGCAGTTGTATGAGCAGTTCTTC
CSARANRGQLYEQFF
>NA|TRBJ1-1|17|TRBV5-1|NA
TGCGCCAGCAGCTTTGGATCCGGGCCTACGAGGAGCACTGAAGCTTTCTTT
CASSFGSGPTRSTEAFF
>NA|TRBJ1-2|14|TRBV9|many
TGTGCCAGCAGCCTAGGGGGAGCAGCCTATGGCTACACCTTC
CASSLGGAAYGYTF
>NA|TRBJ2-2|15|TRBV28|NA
TGTGCCAGCAGTTCCGCCGCGGTAAACACCGGGGAGCTGTTTTTT
CASSSAAVNTGELFF
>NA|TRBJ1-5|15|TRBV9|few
TGTGCCAGCAGCGTAGACGGGGATAGCAATCAGCCCCAGCATTTT
CASSVDGDSNQPQHF
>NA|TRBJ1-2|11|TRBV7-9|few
TGTGCCAGCAGCATCGAGGGGGGCTACACCTTC
CASSIEGGYTF
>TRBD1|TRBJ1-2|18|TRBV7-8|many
TGTGCCAGCAGCCCTTCCCGTGGGCAGGGGGCGTTTAACTATGGCTACACCTTC
CASSPSRGQGAFNYGYTF
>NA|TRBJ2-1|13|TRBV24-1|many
TGTGCCACCAGTCGAGGAGGATACAATGAGCAGTTCTTC
CATSRGGYNEQFF
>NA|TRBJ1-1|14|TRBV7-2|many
TGTGCCAGCAGGTACGGAGGGGGAGTAACTGAAGCTTTCTTT
CASRYGGGVTEAFF
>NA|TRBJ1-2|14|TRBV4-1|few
TGCGCCAGCAGCCGCTGGACACCCAACTATGGCTACACCTTC
CASSRWTPNYGYTF
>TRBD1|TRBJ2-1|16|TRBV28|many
TGTGCCAGCAGGGGTCCCGGGACAGGGCCCTACAATGAGCAGTTCTTC
CASRGPGTGPYNEQFF
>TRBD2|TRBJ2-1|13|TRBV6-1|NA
TGTGCCAGCGGAGGGCGGGGGTCCAATGAGCAGTTCTTC
CASGGRGSNEQFF
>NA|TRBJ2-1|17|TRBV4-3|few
TGCGCCAGCAGCCAAGATACAGGCCGGGACGGCTCCAATGAGCAGTTCTTC
CASSQDTGRDGSNEQFF
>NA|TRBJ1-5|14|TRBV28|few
TGTGCCAGCAACCTGGGACATTCGGCCCAGCCCCAGCATTTT
CASNLGHSAQPQHF
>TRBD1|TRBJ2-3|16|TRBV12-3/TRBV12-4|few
TGTGCCAGCAGTTTAGCGGGACAGCCGAACACAGATACGCAGTATTTT
CASSLAGQPNTDTQYF
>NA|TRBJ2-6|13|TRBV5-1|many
TGCGCCAGCAGGTACTCTGGGGCCAACGTCCTGACTTTC
CASRYSGANVLTF
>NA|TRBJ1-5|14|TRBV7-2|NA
TGTGCCAGCAGATATCCAGGGGTTTATCAGCCCCAGCATTTT
CASRYPGVYQPQHF
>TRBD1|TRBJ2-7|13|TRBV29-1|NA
TGCAGCGTCGGACAGGGGGTAACCTACGAGCAGTACTTC
CSVGQGVTYEQYF
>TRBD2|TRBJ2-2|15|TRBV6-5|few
TGTGCCAGCACCCCCCAGCGGGGGGGCGCCGGGGAGCTGTTTTTT
CASTPQRGGAGELFF
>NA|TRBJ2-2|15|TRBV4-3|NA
TGCGCCAGCAGCCAGACTCTCGAGAACGCCGGGGAGCTGTTTTTT
CASSQTLENAGELFF
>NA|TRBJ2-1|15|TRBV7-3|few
TGTGCCAGCAGCGTAAACGGGGGCTCCTACAATGAGCAGTTCTTC
CASSVNGGSYNEQFF
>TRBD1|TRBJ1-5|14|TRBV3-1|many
TGTGCCAGCAGCCAAGGGACAGGGAATCAGCCCCAGCATTTT
CASSQGTGNQPQHF
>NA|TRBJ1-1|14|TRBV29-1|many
TGCAGCGCGCCAAACCACCGGATGAACACTGAAGCTTTCTTT
CSAPNHRMNTEAFF
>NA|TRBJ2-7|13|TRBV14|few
TGTGCCAGCAGCCAAGCCTCCCGGTCCGAGCAGTACTTC
CASSQASRSEQYF
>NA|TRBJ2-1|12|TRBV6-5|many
TGTGCCAGCAGTTACGGTAACAATGAGCAGTTCTTC
CASSYGNNEQFF